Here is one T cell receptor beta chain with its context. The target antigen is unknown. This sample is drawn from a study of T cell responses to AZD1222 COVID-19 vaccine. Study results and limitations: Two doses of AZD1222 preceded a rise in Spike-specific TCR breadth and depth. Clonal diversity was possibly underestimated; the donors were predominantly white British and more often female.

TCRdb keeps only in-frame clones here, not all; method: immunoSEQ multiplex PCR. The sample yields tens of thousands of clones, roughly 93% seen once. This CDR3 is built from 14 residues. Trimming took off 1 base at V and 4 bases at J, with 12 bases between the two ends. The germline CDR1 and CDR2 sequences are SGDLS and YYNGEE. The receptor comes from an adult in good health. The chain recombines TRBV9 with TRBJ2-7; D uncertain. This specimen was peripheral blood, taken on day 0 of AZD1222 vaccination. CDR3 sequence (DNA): TGTGCCAGCAGCGTAACCGAAGGTGGGTACGAGCAGTACTTC. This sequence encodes CASSVTEGGYEQYF.